The rows below give T cell receptor beta chains drawn from one sample of a study of T cell changes during pregnancy in multiple sclerosis. Here immunoSEQ multiplex PCR was the method, and the copy in TCRdb shows in-frame clones only, minus some. The data contain some 30,000 clones, 70% to 90% of them singletons. The material sequenced was CD8+ T cells from peripheral blood mononuclear cells, taken in the second trimester of pregnancy. Source of these receptors: a female donor with multiple sclerosis, enrolled in a pregnancy study. CDR3s include the opening cysteine and the closing phenylalanine or tryptophan. The D gene is left open where the match is weak. Some rows have no size entry. The others give once, few or many, or a class for an expanded clone.

CDR3 protein: CASSASTGYDGNTIYF
CDR3 DNA: TGCGCCAGCAGCGCCTCGACAGGGTACGATGGAAACACCATATATTTT
D gene: TRBD1
clone size: -
V gene: TRBV5-1
J gene: TRBJ1-3

CDR3 protein: CASSYQGVSGELFF
CDR3 DNA: TGTGCCAGCAGTTATCAAGGGGTGAGCGGGGAGCTGTTTTTT
D gene: -
clone size: -
V gene: TRBV27
J gene: TRBJ2-2

CDR3 protein: CASSLYLGDTEAFF
CDR3 DNA: TGCGCCAGCAGCTTGTATCTGGGCGACACTGAAGCTTTCTTT
D gene: -
clone size: -
V gene: TRBV5-1
J gene: TRBJ1-1

CDR3 protein: CASSQEQGDTYNEQFF
CDR3 DNA: TGTGCCAGCAGCCAAGAACAGGGGGACACCTACAATGAGCAGTTCTTC
D gene: TRBD1
clone size: -
V gene: TRBV14
J gene: TRBJ2-1

CDR3 protein: CASMREVGDTQYF
CDR3 DNA: TGTGCCAGCATGCGGGAGGTCGGAGATACGCAGTATTTT
D gene: TRBD2
clone size: -
V gene: TRBV7-6
J gene: TRBJ2-3

CDR3 protein: CASSSRTRLDSRKTQYF
CDR3 DNA: TGTGCCAGCAGTTCCCGAACCAGACTAGATTCTCGGAAGACCCAGTACTTC
D gene: -
clone size: -
V gene: TRBV28
J gene: TRBJ2-5

CDR3 protein: CASSERETGEQYF
CDR3 DNA: TGTGCCAGCAGTGAGAGGGAGACGGGTGAGCAGTACTTC
D gene: -
clone size: few
V gene: TRBV6-1
J gene: TRBJ2-7

CDR3 protein: CASREGVNTEAFF
CDR3 DNA: TGTGCCAGCAGAGAGGGGGTGAACACTGAAGCTTTCTTT
D gene: -
clone size: once
V gene: TRBV7-9
J gene: TRBJ1-1

CDR3 protein: CASSYSPEPGELFF
CDR3 DNA: TGTGCCAGCAGTTACTCCCCGGAGCCCGGGGAGCTGTTTTTT
D gene: -
clone size: -
V gene: TRBV6-5
J gene: TRBJ2-2

CDR3 protein: CASRSGQLTEAFF
CDR3 DNA: TGTGCCAGCAGATCGGGACAGCTGACTGAAGCTTTCTTT
D gene: TRBD1
clone size: -
V gene: TRBV28
J gene: TRBJ1-1

CDR3 protein: CASSLLGLDNEQFF
CDR3 DNA: TGTGCCAGTAGTCTTTTGGGACTAGACAATGAGCAGTTCTTC
D gene: TRBD2
clone size: -
V gene: TRBV19
J gene: TRBJ2-1

CDR3 protein: CASSLDTTYEQYF
CDR3 DNA: TGTGCCAGCAGCTTGGACACTACCTACGAGCAGTACTTC
D gene: -
clone size: -
V gene: TRBV5-4
J gene: TRBJ2-7

CDR3 protein: CASSPTGTRGRAEQFF
CDR3 DNA: TGTGCCAGCTCACCTACCGGGACTAGGGGGCGGGCTGAGCAGTTCTTC
D gene: -
clone size: -
V gene: TRBV18
J gene: TRBJ2-1

CDR3 protein: CASSQEESSYEQYF
CDR3 DNA: TGCGCCAGCAGCCAAGAGGAGTCGTCCTACGAGCAGTACTTC
D gene: -
clone size: -
V gene: TRBV4-1
J gene: TRBJ2-7

CDR3 protein: CASQAGSDTQYF
CDR3 DNA: TGTGCCAGCCAGGCGGGGTCAGATACGCAGTATTTT
D gene: -
clone size: -
V gene: TRBV6-6
J gene: TRBJ2-3

CDR3 protein: CASSVGAGRSFPGELFF
CDR3 DNA: TGTGCCAGCAGCGTAGGAGCCGGGAGAAGCTTCCCCGGGGAGCTGTTTTTT
D gene: -
clone size: -
V gene: TRBV9
J gene: TRBJ2-2

CDR3 protein: CASSDGGSGNTIYF
CDR3 DNA: TGTGCCAGCAGTGATGGGGGGAGTGGAAACACCATATATTTT
D gene: -
clone size: -
V gene: TRBV25-1
J gene: TRBJ1-3

CDR3 protein: CASSLAGGTYNEQFF
CDR3 DNA: TGTGCCAGCAGTCTAGCGGGGGGCACCTACAATGAGCAGTTCTTC
D gene: TRBD2
clone size: -
V gene: TRBV6-5
J gene: TRBJ2-1

CDR3 protein: CASSFGRVAFF
CDR3 DNA: TGTGCCAGCAGTTTTGGGAGGGTAGCTTTCTTT
D gene: -
clone size: -
V gene: TRBV27
J gene: TRBJ1-1

CDR3 protein: CASSQDSFAGGPHEQFF
CDR3 DNA: TGCGCCAGCAGCCAAGATTCATTCGCGGGAGGGCCCCATGAGCAGTTCTTC
D gene: TRBD2
clone size: -
V gene: TRBV4-1
J gene: TRBJ2-1

CDR3 protein: CASSPQQAYEQYF
CDR3 DNA: TGTGCCAGCAGCCCTCAACAGGCGTACGAGCAGTACTTC
D gene: -
clone size: few
V gene: TRBV7-9
J gene: TRBJ2-7

CDR3 protein: CASSSLRDSTNEQFF
CDR3 DNA: TGTGCCAGCAGCTCCCTCCGGGACAGTACCAATGAGCAGTTCTTC
D gene: TRBD1
clone size: -
V gene: TRBV7-9
J gene: TRBJ2-1

CDR3 protein: CSARTSGEQYF
CDR3 DNA: TGCAGTGCCAGGACTAGCGGCGAGCAGTACTTC
D gene: TRBD2
clone size: -
V gene: TRBV20-1
J gene: TRBJ2-7

CDR3 protein: CASSQEPLEAEGNQPQHF
CDR3 DNA: TGCGCCAGCAGCCAAGAACCCCTGGAGGCCGAGGGCAATCAGCCCCAGCATTTT
D gene: -
clone size: -
V gene: TRBV4-1
J gene: TRBJ1-5

CDR3 protein: CASSLGEHLNTEAFF
CDR3 DNA: TGTGCCAGCAGCTTAGGTGAACACCTGAACACTGAAGCTTTCTTT
D gene: -
clone size: -
V gene: TRBV7-9
J gene: TRBJ1-1

CDR3 protein: CASSLSGTYQETQYF
CDR3 DNA: TGTGCCAGCAGTTTATCCGGGACTTATCAAGAGACCCAGTACTTC
D gene: -
clone size: -
V gene: TRBV27
J gene: TRBJ2-5